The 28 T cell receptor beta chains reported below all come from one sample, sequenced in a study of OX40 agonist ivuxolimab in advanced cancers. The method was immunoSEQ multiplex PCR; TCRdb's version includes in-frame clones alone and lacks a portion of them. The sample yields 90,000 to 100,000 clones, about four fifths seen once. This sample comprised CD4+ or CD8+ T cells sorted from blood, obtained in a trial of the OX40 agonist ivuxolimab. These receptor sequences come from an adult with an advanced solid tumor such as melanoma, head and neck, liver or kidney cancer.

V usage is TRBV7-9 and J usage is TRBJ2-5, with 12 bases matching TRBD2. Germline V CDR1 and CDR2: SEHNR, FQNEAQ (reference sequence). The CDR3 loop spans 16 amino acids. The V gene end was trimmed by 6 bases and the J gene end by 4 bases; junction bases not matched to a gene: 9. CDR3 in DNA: TGTGCCAGCAGTGTCGCTAGCGGGGGGGCCGGAGAGACCCAGTACTTC. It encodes CASSVASGGAGETQYF.

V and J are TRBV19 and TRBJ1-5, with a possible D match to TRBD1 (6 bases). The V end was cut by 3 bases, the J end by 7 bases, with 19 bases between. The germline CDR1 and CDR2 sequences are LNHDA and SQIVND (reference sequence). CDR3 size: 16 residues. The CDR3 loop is CASSMDGGGRWQPQHF. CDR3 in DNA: TGTGCCAGTAGTATGGATGGAGGGGGGCGCTGGCAGCCCCAGCATTTT.

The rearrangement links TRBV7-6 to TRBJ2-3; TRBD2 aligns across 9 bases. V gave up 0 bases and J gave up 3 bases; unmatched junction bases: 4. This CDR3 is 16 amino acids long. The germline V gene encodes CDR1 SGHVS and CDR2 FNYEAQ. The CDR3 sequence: CASSLASGRRTDTQYF. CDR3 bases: TGTGCCAGCAGCTTAGCCAGCGGGAGGAGGACAGATACGCAGTATTTT.

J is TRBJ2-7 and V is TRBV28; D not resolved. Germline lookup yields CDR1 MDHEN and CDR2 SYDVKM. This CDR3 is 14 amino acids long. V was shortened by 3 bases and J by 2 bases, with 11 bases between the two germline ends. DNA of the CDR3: TGTGCCAGCAGTTTCAGTACCCACACCTACGAGCAGTACTTC. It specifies CASSFSTHTYEQYF.

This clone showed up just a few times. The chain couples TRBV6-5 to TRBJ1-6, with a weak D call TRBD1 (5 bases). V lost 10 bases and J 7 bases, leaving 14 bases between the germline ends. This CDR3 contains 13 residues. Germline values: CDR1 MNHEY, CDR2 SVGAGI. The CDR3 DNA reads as TGTGCCACCATGCGACAGACGAATTCACCCCTCCACTTT. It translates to CATMRQTNSPLHF.

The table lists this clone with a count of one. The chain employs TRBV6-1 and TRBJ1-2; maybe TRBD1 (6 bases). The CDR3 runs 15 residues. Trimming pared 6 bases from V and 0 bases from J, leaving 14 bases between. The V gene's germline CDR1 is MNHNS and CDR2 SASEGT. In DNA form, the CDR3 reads TGTGCCAGCAGGGTAGCCTCAGGGGCTAACTATGGCTACACCTTC. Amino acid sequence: CASRVASGANYGYTF.

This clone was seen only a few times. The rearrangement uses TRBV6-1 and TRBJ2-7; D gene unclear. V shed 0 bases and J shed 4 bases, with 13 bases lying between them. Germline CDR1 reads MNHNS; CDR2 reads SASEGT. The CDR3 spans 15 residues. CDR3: CASSEAATSLYEQYF. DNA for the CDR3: TGTGCCAGCAGTGAAGCGGCGACTTCGCTTTACGAGCAGTACTTC.

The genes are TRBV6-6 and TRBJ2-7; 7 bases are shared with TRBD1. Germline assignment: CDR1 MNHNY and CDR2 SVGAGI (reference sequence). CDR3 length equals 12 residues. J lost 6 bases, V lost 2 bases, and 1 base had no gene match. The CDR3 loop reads CASSYRGREQYF. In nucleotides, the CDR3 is TGTGCCAGCAGTTACAGGGGGCGCGAGCAGTACTTC.

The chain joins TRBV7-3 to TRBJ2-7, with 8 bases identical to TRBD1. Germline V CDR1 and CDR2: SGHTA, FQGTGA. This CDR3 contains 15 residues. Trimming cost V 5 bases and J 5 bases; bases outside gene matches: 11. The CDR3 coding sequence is TGTGCCAGCAGCGCCGGACAGGGTAGTATACACGAGCAGTACTTC. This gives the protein CASSAGQGSIHEQYF.

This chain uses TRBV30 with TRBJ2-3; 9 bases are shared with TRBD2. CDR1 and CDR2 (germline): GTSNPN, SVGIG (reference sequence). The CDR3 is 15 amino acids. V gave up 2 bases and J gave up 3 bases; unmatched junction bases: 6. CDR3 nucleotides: TGTGCCTGGAGTACGATAGCGGGAGTAACAGATACGCAGTATTTT. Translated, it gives CAWSTIAGVTDTQYF.

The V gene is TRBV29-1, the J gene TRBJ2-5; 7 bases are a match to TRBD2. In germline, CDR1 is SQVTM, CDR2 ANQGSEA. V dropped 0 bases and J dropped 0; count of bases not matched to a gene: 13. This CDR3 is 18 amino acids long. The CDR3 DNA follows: TGCAGCGTTGAAGAGATGCAGGGCGGGAGATACCACCAAGAGACCCAGTACTTC. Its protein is CSVEEMQGGRYHQETQYF.

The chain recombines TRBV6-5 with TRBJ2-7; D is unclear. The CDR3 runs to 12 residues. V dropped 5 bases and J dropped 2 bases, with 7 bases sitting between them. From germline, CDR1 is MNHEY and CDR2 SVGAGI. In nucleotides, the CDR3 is TGTGCCAGCAGTCCGACGGCCTACGAGCAGTACTTC. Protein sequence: CASSPTAYEQYF.

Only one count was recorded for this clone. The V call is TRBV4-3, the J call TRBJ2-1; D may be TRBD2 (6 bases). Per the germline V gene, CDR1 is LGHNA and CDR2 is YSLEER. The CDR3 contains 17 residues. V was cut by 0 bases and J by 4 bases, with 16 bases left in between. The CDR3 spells CASSQDAGTFGYNEQFF. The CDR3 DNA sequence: TGCGCCAGCAGCCAAGACGCGGGGACTTTCGGGTACAATGAGCAGTTCTTC.

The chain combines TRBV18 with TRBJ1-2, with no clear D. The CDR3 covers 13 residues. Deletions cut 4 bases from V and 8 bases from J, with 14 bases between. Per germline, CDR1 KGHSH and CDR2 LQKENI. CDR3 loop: CASSLRTTEGYTF. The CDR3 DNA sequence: TGTGCCAGCTCACTCAGAACAACGGAAGGCTACACCTTC.

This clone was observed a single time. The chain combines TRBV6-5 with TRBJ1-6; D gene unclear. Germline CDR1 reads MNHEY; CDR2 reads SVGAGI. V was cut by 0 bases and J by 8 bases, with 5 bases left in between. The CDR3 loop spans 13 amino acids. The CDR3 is CASSYSSDSPLHF. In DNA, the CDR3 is TGTGCCAGCAGTTACTCGAGTGATTCACCCCTCCACTTT.

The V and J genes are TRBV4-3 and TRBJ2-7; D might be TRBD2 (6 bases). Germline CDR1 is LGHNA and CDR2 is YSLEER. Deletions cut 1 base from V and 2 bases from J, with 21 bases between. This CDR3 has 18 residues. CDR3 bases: TGCGCCAGCAGCCAAGGGTTGAGGGTAGGGCGGGGAACCTACGAGCAGTACTTC. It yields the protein CASSQGLRVGRGTYEQYF.

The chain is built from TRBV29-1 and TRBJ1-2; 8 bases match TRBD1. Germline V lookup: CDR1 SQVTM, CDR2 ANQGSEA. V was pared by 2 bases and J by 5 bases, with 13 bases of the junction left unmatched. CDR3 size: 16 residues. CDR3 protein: CSVESGTGRARYGYTF. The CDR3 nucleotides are TGCAGCGTTGAATCCGGGACAGGCCGCGCCAGATATGGCTACACCTTC.

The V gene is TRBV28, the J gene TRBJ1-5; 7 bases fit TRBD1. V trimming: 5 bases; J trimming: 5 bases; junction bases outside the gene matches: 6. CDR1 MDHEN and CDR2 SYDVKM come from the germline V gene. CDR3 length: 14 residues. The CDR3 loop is CASSQGTADQPQHF. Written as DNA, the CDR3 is TGTGCCAGCAGTCAAGGGACAGCAGATCAGCCCCAGCATTTT.

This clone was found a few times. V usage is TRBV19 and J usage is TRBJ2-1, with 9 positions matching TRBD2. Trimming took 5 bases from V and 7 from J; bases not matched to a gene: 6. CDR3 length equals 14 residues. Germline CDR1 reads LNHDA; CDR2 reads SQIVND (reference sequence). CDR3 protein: CASSLREGVNEQFF. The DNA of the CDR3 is TGTGCCAGTAGTTTGCGGGAGGGTGTGAATGAGCAGTTCTTC. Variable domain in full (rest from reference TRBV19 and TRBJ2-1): DGGITQSPKYLFRKEGQNVTLSCEQNLNHDAMYWYRQDPGQGLRLIYYSQIVNDFQKGDIAEGYSVSREKKESFPLTVTSAQKNPTAFYLCASSLREGVNEQFFGPGTRLTVL.

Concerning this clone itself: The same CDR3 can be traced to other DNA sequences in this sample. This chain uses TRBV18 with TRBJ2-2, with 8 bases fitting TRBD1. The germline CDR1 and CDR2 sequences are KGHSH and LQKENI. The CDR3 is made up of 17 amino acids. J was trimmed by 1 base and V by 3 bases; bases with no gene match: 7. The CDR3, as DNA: TGTGCCAGCTCACCTCGATCCGGGACAGGGAACACCGGGGAGCTGTTTTTT. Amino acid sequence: CASSPRSGTGNTGELFF.

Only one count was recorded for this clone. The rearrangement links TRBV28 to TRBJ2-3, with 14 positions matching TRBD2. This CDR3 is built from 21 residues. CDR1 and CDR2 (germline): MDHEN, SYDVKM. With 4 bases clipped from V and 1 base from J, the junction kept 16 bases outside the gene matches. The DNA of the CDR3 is TGTGCCAGCAGTTCATATGGACCGGGACTAGCGGGAGTAGAGGGCACAGATACGCAGTATTTT. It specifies CASSSYGPGLAGVEGTDTQYF.

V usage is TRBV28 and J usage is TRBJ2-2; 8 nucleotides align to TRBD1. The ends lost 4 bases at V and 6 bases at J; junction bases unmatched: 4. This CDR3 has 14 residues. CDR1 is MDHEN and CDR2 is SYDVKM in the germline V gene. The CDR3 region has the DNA TGTGCCAGCAGTTCCCAGACAGGGGCCGGGGAGCTGTTTTTT. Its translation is CASSSQTGAGELFF.

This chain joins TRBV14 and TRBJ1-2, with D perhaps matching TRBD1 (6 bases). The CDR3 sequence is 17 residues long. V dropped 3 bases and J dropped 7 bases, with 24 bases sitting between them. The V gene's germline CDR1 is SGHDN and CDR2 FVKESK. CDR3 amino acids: CASSHRGPGPRGAGYTF. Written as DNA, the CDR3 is TGTGCCAGCAGCCACAGGGGACCGGGGCCCCGAGGTGCTGGCTACACCTTC.

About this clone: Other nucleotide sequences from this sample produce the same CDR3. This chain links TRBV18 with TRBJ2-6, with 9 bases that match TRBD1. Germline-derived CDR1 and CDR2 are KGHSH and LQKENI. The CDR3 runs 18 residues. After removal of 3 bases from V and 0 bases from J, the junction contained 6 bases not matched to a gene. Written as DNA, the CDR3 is TGTGCCAGCTCACCTAGAGGACAGGGGAGCTCTGGGGCCAACGTCCTGACTTTC. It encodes CASSPRGQGSSGANVLTF.

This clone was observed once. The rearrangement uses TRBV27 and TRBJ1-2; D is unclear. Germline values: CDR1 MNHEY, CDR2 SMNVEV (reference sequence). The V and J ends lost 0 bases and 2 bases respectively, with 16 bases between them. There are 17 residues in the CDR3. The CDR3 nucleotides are TGTGCCAGCAGTTTATCTTACAGACGAACCCTGAACTATGGCTACACCTTC. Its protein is CASSLSYRRTLNYGYTF.

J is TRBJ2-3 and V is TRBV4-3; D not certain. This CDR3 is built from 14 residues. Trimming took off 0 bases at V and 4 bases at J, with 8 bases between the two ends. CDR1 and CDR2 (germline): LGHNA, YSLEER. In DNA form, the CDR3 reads TGCGCCAGCAGCCAAGATCTAAGGTCAGATACGCAGTATTTT. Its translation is CASSQDLRSDTQYF.

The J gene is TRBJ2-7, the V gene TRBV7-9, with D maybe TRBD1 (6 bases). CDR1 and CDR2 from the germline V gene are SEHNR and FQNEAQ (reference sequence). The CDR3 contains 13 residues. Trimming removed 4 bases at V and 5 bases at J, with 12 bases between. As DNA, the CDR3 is TGTGCCAGCAGCTCTATAACAGGGAACGAGCAGTACTTC. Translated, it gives CASSSITGNEQYF.

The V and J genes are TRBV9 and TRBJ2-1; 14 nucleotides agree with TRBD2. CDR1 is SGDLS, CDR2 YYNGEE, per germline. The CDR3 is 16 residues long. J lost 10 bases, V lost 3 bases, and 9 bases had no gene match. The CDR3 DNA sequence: TGTGCCAGCAGCGCCGGGACTAGCGGGGGTAATAGGGAGCAGTTCTTC. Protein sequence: CASSAGTSGGNREQFF.